Described below is a single TCR beta chain sequence and its context. V lost 3 bases, J lost 0 bases, and 8 bases lay in between. The germline V gene encodes CDR1 ENHRY and CDR2 SYGVKD. The CDR3 runs 14 residues. This record belongs to a study of blood T cell repertoires in COVID-19. TCRdb's copy holds only in-frame clones and misses some; the assay was immunoSEQ multiplex PCR. The profile shows around 240,000 clones, approximately 90% of them singletons. The sample taken for sequencing was PBMCs or T cells enriched from blood (not recorded which). This clonotype was obtained from a man in his fifties or sixties who had been exposed to COVID-19. The chain joins TRBV10-3 to TRBJ1-1; no clear D gene. CDR3 protein: CAISETDMNTEAFF. Here the CDR3 DNA reads TGTGCCATCAGTGAAACAGACATGAACACTGAAGCTTTCTTT.